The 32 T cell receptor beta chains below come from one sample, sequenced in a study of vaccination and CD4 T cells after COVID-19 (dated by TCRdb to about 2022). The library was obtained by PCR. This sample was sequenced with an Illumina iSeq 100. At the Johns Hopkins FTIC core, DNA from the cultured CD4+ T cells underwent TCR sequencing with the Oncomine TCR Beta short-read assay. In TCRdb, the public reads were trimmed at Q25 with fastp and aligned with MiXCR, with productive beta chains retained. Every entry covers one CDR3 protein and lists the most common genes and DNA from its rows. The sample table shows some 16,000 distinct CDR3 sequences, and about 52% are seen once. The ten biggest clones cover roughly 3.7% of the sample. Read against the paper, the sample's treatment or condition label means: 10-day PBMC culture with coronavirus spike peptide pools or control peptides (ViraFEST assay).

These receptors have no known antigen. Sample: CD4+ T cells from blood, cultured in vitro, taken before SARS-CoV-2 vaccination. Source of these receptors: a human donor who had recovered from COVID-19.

CDR3 bases: TGTGCCAGCAGGGGGGACAAGCTTGAAGCTTTCTTT. It specifies CASRGDKLEAFF. The chain carries TRBV2 and TRBJ1-1, with TRBD1 as a possible D gene (6 bases). The CDR3 runs 12 residues. Per the germline V gene, CDR1 is SNHLY and CDR2 is FYNNEI. The V gene lost 6 bases and the J gene lost 7 bases, with 12 bases spanning the gap.

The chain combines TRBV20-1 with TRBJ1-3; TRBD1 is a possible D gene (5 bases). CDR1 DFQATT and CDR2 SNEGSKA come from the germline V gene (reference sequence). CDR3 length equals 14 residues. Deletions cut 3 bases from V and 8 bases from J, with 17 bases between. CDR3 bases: TGCAGTGCTAGTTCAGGCCGCAGGGCAGACACCATATATTTT. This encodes CSASSGRRADTIYF.

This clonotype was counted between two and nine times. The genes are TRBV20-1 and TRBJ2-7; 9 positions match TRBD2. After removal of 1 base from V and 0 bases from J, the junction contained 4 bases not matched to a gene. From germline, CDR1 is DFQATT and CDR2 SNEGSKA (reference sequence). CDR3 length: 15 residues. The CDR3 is CSARGGSGSSYEQYF. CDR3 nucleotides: TGCAGTGCTAGAGGGGGTAGCGGGAGCTCCTACGAGCAGTACTTC.

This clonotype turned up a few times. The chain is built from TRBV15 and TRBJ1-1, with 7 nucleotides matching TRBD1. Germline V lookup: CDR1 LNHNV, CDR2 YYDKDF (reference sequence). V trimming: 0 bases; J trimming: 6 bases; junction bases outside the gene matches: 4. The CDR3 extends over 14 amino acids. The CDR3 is CATSRDWDRPEAFF. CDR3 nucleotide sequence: TGTGCCACCAGCAGAGATTGGGACAGACCTGAAGCTTTCTTT.

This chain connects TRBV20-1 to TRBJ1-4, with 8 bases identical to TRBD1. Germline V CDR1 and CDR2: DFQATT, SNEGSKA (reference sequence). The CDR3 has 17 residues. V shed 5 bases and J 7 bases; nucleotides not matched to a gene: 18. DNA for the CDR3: TGCAGTGCTGCCCGGGACAGGAGATTCCCCGAATTTGAAAAACTGTTTTTT. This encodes CSAARDRRFPEFEKLFF.

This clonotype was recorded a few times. CDR3 residues: CASSAMRNTEAFF. The CDR3 DNA follows: TGTGCCAGTTCCGCTATGAGGAACACTGAAGCTTTCTTT. V usage is TRBV19 and J usage is TRBJ1-1; D not certain. V lost 8 bases and J lost 1, with 11 bases in between. The length of the CDR3 is 13 residues. The germline V gene has CDR1 LNHDA and CDR2 SQIVND (reference sequence).

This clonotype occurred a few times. As DNA, the CDR3 is TGTGCCAGCAGTTATCCTATAGAGAACACTGAAGCTTTCTTT. Encoded protein: CASSYPIENTEAFF. V gene TRBV6-2 or TRBV6-3 combines with J gene TRBJ1-1; D gene uncertain. CDR1 and CDR2 from the germline V gene are MNHEY and SVGEGT. With 3 bases removed from V and 1 base from J, the gap between germline ends came to 9 bases. This CDR3 contains 14 residues.

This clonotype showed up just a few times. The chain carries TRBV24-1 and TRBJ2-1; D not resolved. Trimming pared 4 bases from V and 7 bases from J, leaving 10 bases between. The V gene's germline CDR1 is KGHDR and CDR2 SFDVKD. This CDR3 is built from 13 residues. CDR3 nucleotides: TGTGCCACCAGTGACTTGATACGGAATGAGCAGTTCTTC. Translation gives CATSDLIRNEQFF.

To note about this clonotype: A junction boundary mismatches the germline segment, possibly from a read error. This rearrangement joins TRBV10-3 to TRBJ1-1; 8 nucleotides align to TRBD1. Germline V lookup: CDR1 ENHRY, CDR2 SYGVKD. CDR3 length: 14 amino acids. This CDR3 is CAVSDPRTGTEAFF. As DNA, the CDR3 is TGTGCCGTCAGTGACCCTCGGACAGGGACCGAAGCTTTCTTT.

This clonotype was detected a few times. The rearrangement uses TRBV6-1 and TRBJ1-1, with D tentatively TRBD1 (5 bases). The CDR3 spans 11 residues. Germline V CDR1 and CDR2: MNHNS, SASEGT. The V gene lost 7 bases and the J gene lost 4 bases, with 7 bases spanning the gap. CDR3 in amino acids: CASNQGTEAFF. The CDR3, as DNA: TGTGCCAGCAACCAGGGCACTGAAGCTTTCTTT.

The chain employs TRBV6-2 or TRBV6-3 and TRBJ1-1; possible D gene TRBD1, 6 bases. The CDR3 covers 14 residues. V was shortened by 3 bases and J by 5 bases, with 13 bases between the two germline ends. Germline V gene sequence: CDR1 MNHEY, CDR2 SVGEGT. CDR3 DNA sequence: TGTGCCAGCAGTTATAGACCGGGGGCAACTGAAGCTTTCTTT. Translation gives CASSYRPGATEAFF.

The DNA of the CDR3 is TGCGCCAGCAGCTTGGTGGTAGGGCCCCGGGCTGAGCAGTTCTTC. Amino acids: CASSLVVGPRAEQFF. The chain recombines TRBV5-1 with TRBJ2-1; D not certain. The CDR3 contains 15 residues. Germline CDR1 SGHRS, CDR2 YFSETQ. V gave up 0 bases and J gave up 9 bases, with 16 bases separating them.

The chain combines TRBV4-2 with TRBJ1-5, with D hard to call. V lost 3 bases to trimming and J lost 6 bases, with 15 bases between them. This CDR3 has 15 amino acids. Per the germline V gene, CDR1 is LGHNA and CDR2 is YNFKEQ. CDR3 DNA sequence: TGTGCCAGCAGCCATTCCTCCGGGGTCGGTCAGCCCCAGCATTTT. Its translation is CASSHSSGVGQPQHF.

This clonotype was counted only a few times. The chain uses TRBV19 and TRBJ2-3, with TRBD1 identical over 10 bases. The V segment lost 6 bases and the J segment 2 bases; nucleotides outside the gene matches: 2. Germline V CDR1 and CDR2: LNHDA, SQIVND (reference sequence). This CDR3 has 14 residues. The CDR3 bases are TGTGCCAGTAGGGACAGGGGGAACACAGATACGCAGTATTTT. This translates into CASRDRGNTDTQYF.

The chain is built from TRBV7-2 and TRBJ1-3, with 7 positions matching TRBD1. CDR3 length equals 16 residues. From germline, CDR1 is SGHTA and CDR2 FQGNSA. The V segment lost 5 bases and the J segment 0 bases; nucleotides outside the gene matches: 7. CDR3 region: CASSVQGTLSGNTIYF. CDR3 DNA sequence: TGTGCCAGCAGCGTACAGGGGACCCTCTCTGGAAACACCATATATTTT.

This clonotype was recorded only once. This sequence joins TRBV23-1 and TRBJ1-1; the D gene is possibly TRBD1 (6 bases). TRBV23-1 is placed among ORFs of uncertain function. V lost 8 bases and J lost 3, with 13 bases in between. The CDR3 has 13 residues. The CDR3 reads CASVTGWDTEAFF. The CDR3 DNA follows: TGCGCCAGCGTCACAGGGTGGGACACTGAAGCTTTCTTT.

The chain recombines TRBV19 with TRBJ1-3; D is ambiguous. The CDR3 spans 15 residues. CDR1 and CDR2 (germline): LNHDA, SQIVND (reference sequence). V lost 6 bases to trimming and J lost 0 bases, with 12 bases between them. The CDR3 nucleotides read TGTGCCAGTAGCCCTATCGCCAGCTCTGGAAACACCATATATTTT. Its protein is CASSPIASSGNTIYF.

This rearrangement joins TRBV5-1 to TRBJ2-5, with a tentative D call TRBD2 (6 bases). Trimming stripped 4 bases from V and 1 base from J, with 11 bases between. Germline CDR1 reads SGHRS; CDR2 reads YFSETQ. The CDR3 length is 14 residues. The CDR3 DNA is TGCGCCAGCAGCCTGCGGGGTACCCAAGAGACCCAGTACTTC. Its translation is CASSLRGTQETQYF.

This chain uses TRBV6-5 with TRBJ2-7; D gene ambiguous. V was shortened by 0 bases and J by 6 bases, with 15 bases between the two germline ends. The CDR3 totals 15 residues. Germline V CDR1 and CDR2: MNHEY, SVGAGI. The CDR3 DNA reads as TGTGCCAGCAGTTACTCGATGGTGGCAGCCGGCGAGCAGTACTTC. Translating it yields CASSYSMVAAGEQYF.

The CDR3 spells CSAVTSGGFDEQYF. The CDR3 nucleotides read TGCAGTGCTGTGACTAGCGGGGGTTTCGACGAGCAGTACTTC. The genes are TRBV20-1 and TRBJ2-7, with 12 bases aligning to TRBD2. CDR3 length: 14 amino acids. The junction had 7 bases not matched to a gene; V was cut back by 5 bases and J by 5 bases. Germline V gene sequence: CDR1 DFQATT, CDR2 SNEGSKA (reference sequence).

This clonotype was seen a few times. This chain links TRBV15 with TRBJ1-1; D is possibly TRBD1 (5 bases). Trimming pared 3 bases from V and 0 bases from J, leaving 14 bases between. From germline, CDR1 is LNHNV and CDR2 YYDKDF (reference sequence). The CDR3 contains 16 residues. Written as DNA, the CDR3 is TGTGCCACCAGCAGCCCCCCCGGACATATGAACACTGAAGCTTTCTTT. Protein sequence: CATSSPPGHMNTEAFF.

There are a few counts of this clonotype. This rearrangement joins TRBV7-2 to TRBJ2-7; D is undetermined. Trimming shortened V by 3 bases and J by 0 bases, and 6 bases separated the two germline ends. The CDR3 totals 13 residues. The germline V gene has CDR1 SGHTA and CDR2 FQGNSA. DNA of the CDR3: TGTGCCAGCAGCTTGGCCTCCTCCTACGAGCAGTACTTC. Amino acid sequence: CASSLASSYEQYF.

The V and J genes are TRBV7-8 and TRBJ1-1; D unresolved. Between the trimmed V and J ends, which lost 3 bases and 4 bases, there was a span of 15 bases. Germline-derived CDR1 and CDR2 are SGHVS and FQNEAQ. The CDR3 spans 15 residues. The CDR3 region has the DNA TGTGCCAGCAGCTTTCAGACCTTATCTGTCACTGAAGCTTTCTTT. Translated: CASSFQTLSVTEAFF. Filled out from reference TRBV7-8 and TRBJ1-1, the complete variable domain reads GAGVSQSPRYKVAKRGQDVALRCDPISGHVSLFWYQQALGQGPEFLTYFQNEAQLDKSGLPSDRFFAERPEGSVSTLKIQRTQQEDSAVYLCASSFQTLSVTEAFFGQGTRLTVV.

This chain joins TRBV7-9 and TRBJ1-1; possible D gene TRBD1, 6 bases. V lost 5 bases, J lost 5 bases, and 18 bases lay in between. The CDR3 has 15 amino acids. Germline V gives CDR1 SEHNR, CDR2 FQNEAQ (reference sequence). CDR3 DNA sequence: TGTGCCAGCAGCCCACGGGGGGGCGAGGGGACTGAAGCTTTCTTT. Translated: CASSPRGGEGTEAFF.

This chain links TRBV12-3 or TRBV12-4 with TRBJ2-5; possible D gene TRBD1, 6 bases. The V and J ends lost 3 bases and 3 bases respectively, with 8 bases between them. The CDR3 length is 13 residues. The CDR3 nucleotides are TGTGCCAGCAGTTTTGAGGGGGAAGAGACCCAGTACTTC. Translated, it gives CASSFEGEETQYF.

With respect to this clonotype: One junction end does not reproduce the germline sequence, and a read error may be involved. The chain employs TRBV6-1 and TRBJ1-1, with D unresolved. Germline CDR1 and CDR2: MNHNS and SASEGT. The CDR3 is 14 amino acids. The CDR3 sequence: CASSEGLGNTEVFF. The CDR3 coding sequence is TGTGCCAGCAGTGAAGGGCTAGGGAACACTGAAGTTTTCTTT.

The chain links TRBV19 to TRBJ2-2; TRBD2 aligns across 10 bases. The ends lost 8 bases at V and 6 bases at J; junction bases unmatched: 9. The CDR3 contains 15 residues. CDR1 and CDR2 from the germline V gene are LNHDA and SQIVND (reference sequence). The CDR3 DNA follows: TGTGCCAGTGCACAGCGGGAGGGAACCGCCGGGGAGCTGTTTTTT. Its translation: CASAQREGTAGELFF.

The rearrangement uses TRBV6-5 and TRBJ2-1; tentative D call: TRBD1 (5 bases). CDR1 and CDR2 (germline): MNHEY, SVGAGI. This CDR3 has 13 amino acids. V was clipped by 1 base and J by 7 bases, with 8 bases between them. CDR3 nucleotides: TGTGCCAGCAGTTACTTAGACAGAAATGAGCAGTTCTTC. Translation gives CASSYLDRNEQFF.

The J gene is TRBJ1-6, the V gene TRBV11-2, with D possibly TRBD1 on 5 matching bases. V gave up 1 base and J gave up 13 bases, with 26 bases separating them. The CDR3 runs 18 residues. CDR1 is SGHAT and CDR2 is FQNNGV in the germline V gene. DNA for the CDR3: TGTGCCAGCAGCTTAGCGCGGCTCCCTGGGGCAAAAATTCACCCCCTCCACTTT. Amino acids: CASSLARLPGAKIHPLHF.

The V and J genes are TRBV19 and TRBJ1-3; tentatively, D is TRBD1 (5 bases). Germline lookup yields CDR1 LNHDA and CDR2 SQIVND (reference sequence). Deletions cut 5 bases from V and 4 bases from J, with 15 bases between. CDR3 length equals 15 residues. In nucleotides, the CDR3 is TGTGCCAGTAGTCCCTCGGAGGGGCTCGGAAACACCATATATTTT. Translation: CASSPSEGLGNTIYF.

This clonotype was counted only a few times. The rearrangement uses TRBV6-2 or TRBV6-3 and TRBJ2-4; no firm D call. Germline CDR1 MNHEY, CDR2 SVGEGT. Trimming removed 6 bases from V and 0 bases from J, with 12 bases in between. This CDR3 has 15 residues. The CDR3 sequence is CASSLEAIAKNIQYF. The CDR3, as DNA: TGTGCCAGCAGCCTAGAGGCGATAGCCAAAAACATTCAGTACTTC.

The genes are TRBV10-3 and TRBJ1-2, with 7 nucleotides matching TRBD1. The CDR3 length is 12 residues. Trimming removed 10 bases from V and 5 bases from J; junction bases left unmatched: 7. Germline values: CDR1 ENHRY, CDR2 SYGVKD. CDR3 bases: TGTGCCACCACGGACAGGATGTATGGCTACACCTTC. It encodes CATTDRMYGYTF.